These T cell receptor beta chains were read from a single sample in a study of cytomegalovirus exposure and HLA in healthy donors. The table came from immunoSEQ multiplex PCR; TCRdb's copy has only in-frame clones and leaves some out. This table has roughly 160,000 clones, 75% to 90% appearing once. Specimen: PBMCs. Source of these receptors: a young man in good health and CMV-seronegative. CDR3s include the opening cysteine and the closing phenylalanine or tryptophan. Fields, in order: V gene, clone size, J gene, D gene, CDR3 DNA, CDR3 protein. A D gene is named only where the DNA matches it firmly. Some rows mark clone size as missing; the rest say once, few, many or name a class of expanded clone.

TRBV7-9	few	TRBJ1-1	TRBD1	TGTGCCAGCAGTAATGGGACAGTGAACACTGAAGCTTTCTTT	CASSNGTVNTEAFF
TRBV11-2	-	TRBJ2-1	-	TGTGCCAGCAGCTCGAGACTAGAATCCTACAATGAGCAGTTCTTC	CASSSRLESYNEQFF
TRBV5-6	-	TRBJ2-1	-	TGTGCCAGCAGTCCAACGGCCCGGACTTCAACATCCTACAATGAGCAGTTCTTC	CASSPTARTSTSYNEQFF
TRBV5-4	-	TRBJ2-3	TRBD1	TGTGCCAGCAGCTGGGACAGGGTGACAGATACGCAGTATTTT	CASSWDRVTDTQYF
TRBV6-6	-	TRBJ1-5	-	TGTGCCAGCAGTTACTCGGGGGGGAGTCAGCCCCAGCATTTT	CASSYSGGSQPQHF
TRBV9	-	TRBJ2-5	TRBD2	TGTGCCAGCAGCGTAGGTGGGGGGGAGGGAGAGACCCAGTACTTC	CASSVGGGEGETQYF
TRBV5-3	-	TRBJ2-7	TRBD1	TGTGCCAGAAGCCGACAGGGATGGGACGAGCAGTACTTC	CARSRQGWDEQYF
TRBV7-6	-	TRBJ2-7	-	TGTGCCAGCAGCTTAGACCGGGACATAAACTTC	CASSLDRDINF
TRBV7-9	-	TRBJ2-5	-	TGTGCCCGTGCGGGGCAGGGCGGGGAGACCCAGTACTTC	CARAGQGGETQYF
TRBV27	-	TRBJ2-7	TRBD1	TGTGCCAGCAGTTGGGGACAGACATACGAGCAGTACTTC	CASSWGQTYEQYF
TRBV4-2	few	TRBJ2-2	TRBD2	TGTGCCAGCAGCTTGAGTATTGGGACTAGCCCAGGCACCGGGGAGCTGTTTTTT	CASSLSIGTSPGTGELFF
TRBV10-3	-	TRBJ2-1	TRBD1	TGTGCCATCACAGGGGCCGGGACAGGGAACAATGAGCAGTTCTTC	CAITGAGTGNNEQFF
TRBV15	once	TRBJ2-5	-	TGTGCCACCAGCAGAGGCGGGACAGAGGAGACCCAGTACTTC	CATSRGGTEETQYF
TRBV10-3	-	TRBJ2-2	TRBD1	TGTGCCATCAGTGAGCCGGGGACAGGGACCACCGGGGAGCTGTTTTTT	CAISEPGTGTTGELFF
TRBV5-1	-	TRBJ1-1	TRBD1	TGCGCCAGCAGCGTGACAGGGGAGAACACTGAAGCTTTCTTT	CASSVTGENTEAFF
TRBV7-9	-	TRBJ2-7	-	TGTTCCAGCAGCTTAGGCCCGCAGGGGATTAAGCAGTACTTC	CSSSLGPQGIKQYF
TRBV28	-	TRBJ1-2	TRBD1	TGTGCCAGCAGTGTGGGACAGGAGCTATATGGCTACACCTTC	CASSVGQELYGYTF
TRBV6-1	-	TRBJ1-5	-	TGTGCCAGCAGTGAACGGACATACCAGCCCCAGCATTTT	CASSERTYQPQHF
TRBV28	-	TRBJ1-4	TRBD1	TGTGCCAGCAGTCATCCGGGACAGGCGGATGAAAAACTGTTTTTT	CASSHPGQADEKLFF
TRBV5-6	-	TRBJ2-6	-	TGTGCCAGCAACCTACAGGGTACTGGGGCCAACGTCCTGACTTTC	CASNLQGTGANVLTF
TRBV6-4	-	TRBJ1-1	TRBD1	TGTGCCAGCAGCAACTTACAGGGGACTGAAGCTTTCTTT	CASSNLQGTEAFF
TRBV7-8	few	TRBJ1-1	TRBD1	TGTGCCAGCAGCTTTGACAGGGATACTGAAGCTTTCTTT	CASSFDRDTEAFF
TRBV7-9	once	TRBJ2-1	-	TGTGCCAGCAGCCCCCTCGATGAGCAGTTCTTC	CASSPLDEQFF
TRBV7-3	-	TRBJ1-1	TRBD1	TGTGCCAGCAGCGGATTACAGGGGGTGAACACTGAAGCTTTCTTT	CASSGLQGVNTEAFF
TRBV9	once	TRBJ1-1	TRBD1	TGTGCCAGCAGCGTAGGTGGGACAGCGAACACTGAAGCTTTCTTT	CASSVGGTANTEAFF
TRBV11-2	-	TRBJ2-7	-	TGTGCCAGCAGCTTCAGGGGCGCTCTCTCCTACGAGCAGTACTTC	CASSFRGALSYEQYF
TRBV11-2	-	TRBJ1-2	TRBD1	TGTGCCAGCAGTCCACAGGGGAACTATGGCTACACCTTC	CASSPQGNYGYTF
TRBV5-8	-	TRBJ2-7	-	TGTGCCAGCCCGAAACTGAGGGTACAGGGAAAGCAGTACTTC	CASPKLRVQGKQYF
TRBV5-1	-	TRBJ1-1	-	TGCGCCAGCAGCCAGACGACAGGCCCCAACACTGAAGCTTTCTTT	CASSQTTGPNTEAFF
TRBV19	-	TRBJ2-1	TRBD1	TGTGCCAGTAGTAGTCCGGGACAGGGGTACAATGAGCAGTTCTTC	CASSSPGQGYNEQFF
TRBV9	-	TRBJ2-3	TRBD2	TGTGCCAGCAGCCCCGCGGGGGGCACAGATACGCAGTATTTT	CASSPAGGTDTQYF
TRBV5-5	few	TRBJ1-1	-	TGTGCCAGCAGCCTCCCCCTCTGGGGGCAGTCCACTGAAGCTTTCTTT	CASSLPLWGQSTEAFF
TRBV19	-	TRBJ1-5	-	TGTGCCAGTAGTTCCCAGGGAAGGGGCAATCAGCCCCAGCATTTT	CASSSQGRGNQPQHF
TRBV2	-	TRBJ2-1	TRBD2	TGTGCCAGCAGTGGAGGGGACTATGTTTACAATGAGCAGTTCTTC	CASSGGDYVYNEQFF
TRBV28	-	TRBJ1-1	TRBD1	TGTGCCAGCAGTTTAACCGTTTCCCCCATTCCTACAGGGGAGAACACTGAAGCTTTCTTT	CASSLTVSPIPTGENTEAFF
TRBV19	-	TRBJ1-2	-	TGTGCCAGTAAGCAAAACTATGGCTACACCTTC	CASKQNYGYTF
TRBV4-3	-	TRBJ2-3	TRBD2	TGCGCCAGCAGCCAAGATCGGCCTAGCGGGGCCTTCACAGATACGCAGTATTTT	CASSQDRPSGAFTDTQYF
TRBV6-6	-	TRBJ2-1	TRBD2	TGTGCCAGCAGTGGACGGACTAGCGGGGGAAATGAGCAGTTCTTC	CASSGRTSGGNEQFF
TRBV2	-	TRBJ2-7	-	TGTGCCAGCAGGGCAGGGTTCGTGCAGTACTTC	CASRAGFVQYF
TRBV29-1	-	TRBJ2-1	TRBD2	TGCAGCGTTGATACGAGCGGGAGGTACAATGAGCAGTTCTTC	CSVDTSGRYNEQFF
TRBV28	-	TRBJ1-2	TRBD1	TGTGCCAGCAGTCGAGGGACAGGGAGAAGGGTTAGAGAGGGCTACACCTTC	CASSRGTGRRVREGYTF
TRBV4-3	few	TRBJ1-1	-	TGCGCCAGCAGCCAAGGGGAGACTGAAGCTTTCTTT	CASSQGETEAFF
TRBV2	-	TRBJ1-1	TRBD1	TGTGCCAGCAGCGCCAGGGGGCTGAACACTGAAGCTTTCTTT	CASSARGLNTEAFF
TRBV10-3	once	TRBJ2-2	-	TGTGCCATCAGTGAGTCAGGAATGATCCGGGGTGGCACCGGGGAGCTGTTTTTT	CAISESGMIRGGTGELFF
TRBV4-2	few	TRBJ1-3	TRBD1	TGTGCCAGCAGCCAGACAGGGGATATCAGAAATTTT	CASSQTGDIRNF
TRBV6-6	-	TRBJ1-1	-	TGTGCCAGCAATAGGGGGGGGGCAGGGAGAAACACTGAAGCTTTCTTT	CASNRGGAGRNTEAFF
TRBV30	-	TRBJ2-3	-	TGTGCCTGGAGACGAGACTCGACCTTCACAGATACGCAGTATTTT	CAWRRDSTFTDTQYF
TRBV7-2	-	TRBJ1-1	-	TGTGCCAGCAGCTTAGCTCCGGGGAACACTGAAGCTTCCTTT	CASSLAPGNTEASF
TRBV6-5	-	TRBJ1-4	-	TGTGCCTGCGGGACCGCCGGAAAACTGTTTTTT	CACGTAGKLFF
TRBV23-1	-	TRBJ1-3	-	TGCGCCAGCACCTCTTCCGGGACTAGCTCTGGAAACACCATATATTTT	CASTSSGTSSGNTIYF
TRBV18	-	TRBJ2-5	-	TGTGCCAGCATCGGACAGTTTTTAGGAGAGACCCAGTACTTC	CASIGQFLGETQYF
TRBV28	-	TRBJ1-2	-	TGTGCCAGCAGCTTGTCCCGGGACATGGAAGGCTACACCTTC	CASSLSRDMEGYTF
TRBV28	few	TRBJ1-2	-	TGTGCCAGCAGTTTAGGGAGGGGGTTCGGCTACACCTTC	CASSLGRGFGYTF
TRBV30	-	TRBJ1-2	-	TGTGCCTTTTTTGGGGCTCAACAATACTATGGCTACACCTTC	CAFFGAQQYYGYTF
TRBV6-5	few	TRBJ1-1	-	TGTGCCAGCAGTCTACAGGGGAACACTGAAGCTTTCTTT	CASSLQGNTEAFF
TRBV6-4	-	TRBJ2-1	TRBD2	TGTGCCAGCAGGGCTACTCGGGGGGGCTCACGCAATGAGCAGTTCTTC	CASRATRGGSRNEQFF
TRBV27	-	TRBJ1-1	TRBD1	TGTGCCAGCAGTTGGGGACAGAAACGGGACACTGAAGCTTTCTTT	CASSWGQKRDTEAFF
TRBV30	few	TRBJ2-2	TRBD1	TGTGCCTGGAGGGTTCAGGGGGCCGGGGAGCTGTTTTTT	CAWRVQGAGELFF
TRBV19	-	TRBJ2-5	-	TGTGCCACCTCAGGGTCCCGTGGCCGCGAGACCCAGTACTTC	CATSGSRGRETQYF
TRBV5-1	-	TRBJ2-2	TRBD1	TGCGCCAGCAGCCTCTGGACAGGGGCCACCGGGGAGCTGTTTTTT	CASSLWTGATGELFF